This T cell receptor (beta chain) came from a study of cytomegalovirus exposure and HLA in healthy donors. General study findings and limits: The study had only CMV serostatus as immune exposure information. High specificity and sensitivity for cytomegalovirus status were reported for the classifier.

This CDR3 spans 15 amino acids. The germline gives CDR1 SGHRS, CDR2 YFSETQ. Trimming took 2 bases from V and 2 from J; bases not matched to a gene: 3. Remarks on this clone: Its specificity is not known.

The PCR employed 60 Vbeta primers together with 13 Jbeta primers. Sequencing used immunoSEQ multiplex PCR; TCRdb keeps in-frame clones, though not all of them. The sample has about 70,000 clones; around 74% are singletons. The receptor's source is a woman aged 55-75 years in good health and CMV-seropositive. Sample: PBMCs. J is TRBJ2-7 and V is TRBV5-1; 11 bases agree with TRBD1. DNA of the CDR3: TGCGCCAGCAGCTTACGGACAGGGGGCACCTACGAGCAGTACTTC. Translation gives CASSLRTGGTYEQYF. The full variable domain, its missing parts supplied by reference TRBV5-1 and TRBJ2-7, is KAGVTQTPRYLIKTRGQQVTLSCSPISGHRSVSWYQQTPGQGLQFLFEYFSETQRNKGNFPGRFSGRQFSNSRSEMNVSTLELGDSALYLCASSLRTGGTYEQYFGPGTRLTVT.